These 12 T cell receptor beta chains originate from one sample sequenced in a study of T cell changes during pregnancy in multiple sclerosis. Data came from immunoSEQ multiplex PCR; TCRdb stores just in-frame clones and leaves some out. The data show around 95,000 clones, 85% to 95% seen once. The sample here was peripheral blood, taken after pregnancy. The source of these receptors is a female donor in good health, enrolled as a control in a pregnancy study.

This clone was recorded a few times. V gene TRBV11-2 combines with J gene TRBJ1-1; tentatively, D is TRBD1 (5 bases). The CDR3 covers 16 residues. V lost 7 bases to trimming and J lost 5 bases, with 23 bases between them. CDR1 and CDR2 (germline): SGHAT, FQNNGV. This CDR3 reads CASTSLGGRSGTEAFF. Written as DNA, the CDR3 is TGTGCCAGCACCTCCCTTGGGGGGAGATCGGGGACTGAAGCTTTCTTT.

The V gene is TRBV7-9, the J gene TRBJ2-1, with 15 bases matching TRBD2. With 1 base clipped from V and 3 bases from J, the junction kept 1 base outside the gene matches. Germline CDR1 SEHNR, CDR2 FQNEAQ (reference sequence). This CDR3 spans 17 amino acids. DNA for the CDR3: TGTGCCAGCAGCTTAGGGACTAGCGGGAGGGTCTACAATGAGCAGTTCTTC. As protein: CASSLGTSGRVYNEQFF. Full variable domain (outside the CDR3, taken from reference TRBV7-9 and TRBJ2-1): DTGVSQNPRHKITKRGQNVTFRCDPISEHNRLYWYRQTLGQGPEFLTYFQNEAQLEKSRLLSDRFSAERPKGSFSTLEIQRTEQGDSAMYLCASSLGTSGRVYNEQFFGPGTRLTVL.

CDR3 DNA sequence: TGTGCCAGCAGTGAAACGGGACTAGCGGCCATTAAAGAGACCCAGTACTTC. Translating gives CASSETGLAAIKETQYF. The chain links TRBV6-1 to TRBJ2-5; TRBD2 matches at 11 bases. This CDR3 contains 17 residues. Germline V gives CDR1 MNHNS, CDR2 SASEGT. V lost 2 bases to trimming and J lost 3 bases; unmatched junction nucleotides: 8.

This chain joins TRBV5-6 and TRBJ2-3; 8 nucleotides match TRBD1. The ends lost 2 bases at V and 0 bases at J; junction bases unmatched: 2. The CDR3 extends over 15 amino acids. Per germline, CDR1 SGHDT and CDR2 YYEEEE. The CDR3 protein is CASSLRQGSTDTQYF. The CDR3 DNA reads TGTGCCAGCAGCTTAAGACAGGGGAGCACAGATACGCAGTATTTT.

The V and J genes are TRBV28 and TRBJ2-7, with 7 bases fitting TRBD1. Germline CDR1 reads MDHEN; CDR2 reads SYDVKM. J gave up 3 bases and V 4 bases, and 3 bases lay outside the gene matches. The CDR3 runs to 13 residues. CDR3 sequence reads: CASSSTGFYEQYF. The CDR3 DNA follows: TGTGCCAGCAGTTCGACAGGGTTCTACGAGCAGTACTTC.

The gene calls are TRBV27 and TRBJ1-1; 8 bases match TRBD1. The germline V gene encodes CDR1 MNHEY and CDR2 SMNVEV (reference sequence). J gave up 9 bases and V 5 bases, and 5 bases lay outside the gene matches. This CDR3 contains 12 residues. The CDR3, as DNA: TGTGCCAGCAGTCCTCGGACAGGGAAAGCTTTCTTT. This translates into CASSPRTGKAFF.

CDR3 sequence: CASSWGQGEAFF. In DNA, the CDR3 is TGCGCCAGCAGCTGGGGACAGGGAGAAGCTTTCTTT. J is TRBJ1-1 and V is TRBV5-1; 9 bases are a match to TRBD1. Germline loops: CDR1 SGHRS, CDR2 YFSETQ. There are 12 residues in the CDR3. Trimming took 3 bases from V and 8 from J; bases not matched to a gene: 2.

The chain carries TRBV11-2 and TRBJ1-3; D possibly corresponds to TRBD1 (5 bases). CDR3 length equals 16 residues. V lost 5 bases and J lost 0, with 14 bases in between. Germline V gene data show CDR1 as SGHAT and CDR2 as FQNNGV. The CDR3 sequence is CASSQRGGDSGNTIYF. The CDR3 DNA follows: TGTGCCAGCAGCCAACGCGGGGGAGACTCTGGAAACACCATATATTTT.

Concerning this clone: The sample has other DNA sequences that encode this CDR3 too. The chain links TRBV6-5 to TRBJ2-7, with D possibly TRBD1 on 5 matching bases. Germline values: CDR1 MNHEY, CDR2 SVGAGI. V was pared by 3 bases and J by 3 bases, with 12 bases between. This CDR3 region has 14 residues. The CDR3 sequence: CASSYSIQGYEQYF. The DNA of the CDR3 is TGTGCCAGCAGTTATTCCATTCAGGGCTACGAGCAGTACTTC.

The chain has TRBV5-1 and TRBJ2-2; TRBD1 aligns across 7 bases. J lost 4 bases, V lost 5 bases, and 5 bases had no gene match. In germline, CDR1 is SGHRS, CDR2 YFSETQ. The CDR3 spans 14 residues. CDR3 in DNA: TGCGCCAGCAGAAGGGGGCGAGGCACCGGGGAGCTGTTTTTT. Translation: CASRRGRGTGELFF.

The rearrangement joins TRBV27 to TRBJ2-7; 7 bases are a match to TRBD1. This CDR3 spans 14 amino acids. Germline V gene lookup returns CDR1 MNHEY and CDR2 SMNVEV (reference sequence). V was clipped by 5 bases and J by 2 bases; unmatched bases: 6. DNA of the CDR3: TGTGCCAGCAGTAGACAGGGAAGAGCCTACGAGCAGTACTTC. Translating it yields CASSRQGRAYEQYF.

The genes are TRBV5-5 and TRBJ2-7; a possible D gene is TRBD2 (6 bases). Trimming removed 4 bases from V and 6 bases from J, with 17 bases in between. The CDR3 is 14 amino acids. CDR1 and CDR2 from the germline V gene are SGHKS and YYEKEE (reference sequence). The CDR3 nucleotides read TGTGCCAGCAGCCCCGCGGGGTCATCGTCCGAGCAGTACTTC. This gives the protein CASSPAGSSSEQYF.